The 13 T cell receptor beta chains listed next were all sequenced from one sample in a study of cytomegalovirus exposure and HLA in healthy donors (dated by TCRdb to about 2017). The library was produced with the immunoSEQ multiplex PCR assay. For the multiplex PCR, a mixture combining 60 forward primers for TCR Vbeta segments and 13 reverse primers for TCR Jbeta segments was used. TCRdb mirrors the immuneACCESS table, restricted to in-frame sequences. Some clones are absent from its copies; in checked studies, under half trace to an unresolved V gene, and the reason for the others is unknown. The sample table records roughly 130,000 clones; around 74% of these occur just once. The ten largest make up approximately 4% of the sample. What was sequenced was PBMCs. The receptors here all came from a man between 18 and 35 years old in good health and CMV-seropositive.

This clone has just a few counts. The J gene is TRBJ1-2, the V gene TRBV21-1; TRBD1, the D gene given by the table, was not confirmed from the DNA. TRBV21-1 is annotated as a pseudogene. This CDR3 has 18 amino acids. The CDR3 loop reads CASSKSGGGTGGNYGYTF. The CDR3 DNA sequence: TGTGCCAGCAGCAAATCTGGGGGGGGCACAGGGGGGAACTATGGCTACACCTTC.

V and J are TRBV7-6 and TRBJ2-3; TRBD1 might be the D (5 bases). The V end was cut by 5 bases, the J end by 5 bases, with 17 bases between. Germline lookup yields CDR1 SGHVS and CDR2 FNYEAQ. This CDR3 region has 15 residues. DNA for the CDR3: TGTGCCAGCAGCCGACAGCAAAGGAAGCAAGATACGCAGTATTTT. Amino acid sequence: CASSRQQRKQDTQYF.

The CDR3 region is CASKVRHLSGPGAQYF. In nucleotides, the CDR3 is TGTGCCAGTAAAGTACGACACCTTAGCGGGCCGGGGGCCCAGTACTTC. V is TRBV19 and J is TRBJ2-5; 7 bases are a match to TRBD2. CDR1 and CDR2 (germline): LNHDA, SQIVND (reference sequence). V shed 7 bases, J shed 9 bases, and the junction held 20 bases outside the gene matches. The CDR3 contains 16 residues.

DNA for the CDR3: TGCGCCAGCAGCTTGGGGAGTCGGAATCAGCCCCAGCATTTT. Translation: CASSLGSRNQPQHF. The chain combines TRBV5-1 with TRBJ1-5; D remains ambiguous. Germline CDR1 reads SGHRS; CDR2 reads YFSETQ. V shed 0 bases and J shed 4 bases, with 8 bases lying between them. The CDR3 has 14 amino acids.

This chain connects TRBV27 to TRBJ1-1; D possibly corresponds to TRBD1 (5 bases). The V gene lost 3 bases and the J gene lost 1 base, with 9 bases spanning the gap. The CDR3 is made up of 14 amino acids. CDR1 and CDR2 (germline): MNHEY, SMNVEV (reference sequence). The CDR3 DNA reads TGTGCCAGCAGTTTCGCAGGGCCGAACACTGAAGCTTTCTTT. It specifies CASSFAGPNTEAFF.

This rearrangement joins TRBV28 to TRBJ2-7, with D tentatively TRBD2 (6 bases). V lost 5 bases to trimming and J lost 9 bases, with 23 bases between them. CDR1 and CDR2 (germline): MDHEN, SYDVKM. The CDR3 consists of 15 residues. The CDR3 reads CASSPTPGLLYGQYF. CDR3 DNA: TGTGCCAGCAGTCCCACCCCGGGACTCCTATATGGGCAGTACTTC.

A word on this clone: At one boundary the junction diverges from the germline segment, which might be a read error. This chain connects TRBV19 to TRBJ1-5; the match to TRBD1 covers 8 bases. The CDR3 is 16 residues long. The germline V gene has CDR1 LNHDA and CDR2 SQIVND (reference sequence). CDR3 loop: CANSIEGGQGNQPQHF. CDR3 DNA sequence: TGTGCCAATAGTATAGAAGGCGGACAGGGAAATCAGCCCCAGCATTTT.

V gene TRBV12-5 combines with J gene TRBJ1-1; the D gene is possibly TRBD1 (5 bases). This CDR3 contains 13 residues. Trimming removed 7 bases from V and 5 bases from J, with 14 bases in between. The V gene's germline CDR1 is LGHNT and CDR2 FRNRAP. The CDR3 here is CASARTRGTEAFF. The CDR3 DNA sequence: TGTGCTAGTGCTCGGACCCGGGGGACTGAAGCTTTCTTT.

J is TRBJ2-2 and V is TRBV7-9; 7 nucleotides align to TRBD2. The germline V gene encodes CDR1 SEHNR and CDR2 FQNEAQ (reference sequence). This CDR3 is built from 16 residues. The V segment lost 5 bases and the J segment 7 bases; nucleotides outside the gene matches: 13. CDR3 DNA sequence: TGTGCCAGCAGCCCATGGGGAGGGCGGTCGAGCGGGGAGCTGTTTTTT. Amino acids: CASSPWGGRSSGELFF.

The table lists this clone with a few counts. The rearrangement joins TRBV9 to TRBJ2-7; 8 bases are shared with TRBD2. CDR1 and CDR2 from the germline V gene are SGDLS and YYNGEE. The CDR3 runs to 14 residues. The V segment lost 1 base and the J segment 2 bases; nucleotides outside the gene matches: 2. CDR3 sequence reads: CASSVLAGTYEQYF. CDR3 DNA: TGTGCCAGCAGCGTATTAGCGGGGACCTACGAGCAGTACTTC.

The rearrangement links TRBV9 to TRBJ2-6, with 9 bases aligning to TRBD1. The CDR3 spans 18 residues. The junction had 4 bases not matched to a gene; V was cut back by 0 bases and J by 0 bases. Germline V gene data show CDR1 as SGDLS and CDR2 as YYNGEE. This CDR3 reads CASSVVQGASSGANVLTF. CDR3 DNA: TGTGCCAGCAGCGTAGTACAGGGGGCGAGCTCTGGGGCCAACGTCCTGACTTTC.

The chain uses TRBV2 and TRBJ2-5; D may be TRBD1 (6 bases). CDR3 length equals 13 residues. Germline CDR1 and CDR2: SNHLY and FYNNEI. The germline V and J ends were trimmed by 7 bases and 1 base, with 10 bases remaining between them. CDR3 sequence (DNA): TGTGCCAGCACTGGACAGTCCCAAGAGACCCAGTACTTC. As protein: CASTGQSQETQYF.

The chain uses TRBV28 and TRBJ2-5; 9 bases are a match to TRBD1. V dropped 6 bases and J dropped 2; count of bases not matched to a gene: 10. This CDR3 contains 16 residues. Germline V CDR1 and CDR2: MDHEN, SYDVKM. The CDR3 DNA is TGTGCCAGCAGACCAGCCGGGGGGACAGGGCAAGAGACCCAGTACTTC. This encodes CASRPAGGTGQETQYF.